The sequence of this TCR beta chain was determined in a study of control samples from healthy donors and cancer patients. A few counts support this clone. The assay was immunoSEQ multiplex PCR, and TCRdb's table has in-frame clones only and misses some. The sample contains 100,000 to 150,000 clones, roughly 86% of which appear only once. Trimming cost V 6 bases and J 2 bases, with 13 bases left between them. The germline V gene has CDR1 WNHNN and CDR2 SYGVQD (reference sequence). The CDR3 runs to 14 residues. The J gene is TRBJ1-2, the V gene TRBV10-1, with a possible D match to TRBD1 (5 bases). The TCR sequence derives from a man aged 55 to 70 in good health. Sample: blood. This CDR3 is CASRGGPGNYGYTF. CDR3 bases: TGCGCCAGCAGGGGAGGCCCAGGGAACTATGGCTACACCTTC.